This T cell receptor beta chain came from a study of cytotoxic CD8 clonotypes in ibrutinib-treated CLL. With 5 bases removed from V and 4 bases from J, the gap between germline ends came to 14 bases. The germline gives CDR1 SGHTA, CDR2 FQGTGA. This CDR3 spans 14 amino acids. Target depth was 1 in 200,000 to 1 in 1 million T cells, about 10x per clonotype. The method was immunoSEQ multiplex PCR; TCRdb's version includes in-frame clones alone and lacks a portion of them. The sample lists some 92,000 clones, more than 70% seen once, with roughly 24% in the top ten. The rearrangement joins TRBV7-3 to TRBJ2-5, with a possible D match to TRBD2 (5 bases). This material consisted of PBMCs, taken after 24 months of ibrutinib treatment. This sequence originates from a human donor with chronic lymphocytic leukemia. CDR3 bases: TGTGCCAGCAGCCCCGCGGGCCTGGCAGAGACCCAGTACTTC. It is translated as CASSPAGLAETQYF.